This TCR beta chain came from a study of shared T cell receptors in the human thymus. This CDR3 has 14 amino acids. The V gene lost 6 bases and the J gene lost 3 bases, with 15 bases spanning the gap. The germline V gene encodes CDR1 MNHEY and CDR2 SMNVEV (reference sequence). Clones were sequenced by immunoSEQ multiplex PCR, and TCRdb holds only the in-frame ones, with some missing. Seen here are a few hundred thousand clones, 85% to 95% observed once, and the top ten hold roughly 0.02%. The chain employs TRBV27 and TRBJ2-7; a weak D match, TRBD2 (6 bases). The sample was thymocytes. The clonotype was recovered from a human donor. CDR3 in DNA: TGTGCCAGCAGGAGGGTCCGGGGGAACTACGAGCAGTACTTC. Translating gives CASRRVRGNYEQYF.